This T cell receptor beta chain was identified in a study of blood T cell repertoires in COVID-19. About the study: PBMCs, B-cell-depleted T cells, or T cells provided the cDNA or gDNA that made up the material.

CDR1 and CDR2 from the germline V gene are SQVTM and ANQGSEA. This CDR3 has 15 amino acids. With 8 bases clipped from V and 8 bases from J, the junction kept 10 bases outside the gene matches. Using immunoSEQ multiplex PCR, the repertoire was profiled, and TCRdb retains in-frame clones only, with some absent. There are 50,000 to 65,000 clones in the sample; roughly nine tenths occur only once, and more than 20% lies in the top ten. Sequenced sample: peripheral blood. The receptor was isolated from a woman aged 80 or over with COVID-19, enrolled during active disease. This chain uses TRBV29-1 with TRBJ2-1, with 15 bases lining up with TRBD2. DNA for the CDR3: TGCAGCCTCACGCGGACTAGCGGGGGGGCGGATGAGCAGTTCTTC. This translates into CSLTRTSGGADEQFF.